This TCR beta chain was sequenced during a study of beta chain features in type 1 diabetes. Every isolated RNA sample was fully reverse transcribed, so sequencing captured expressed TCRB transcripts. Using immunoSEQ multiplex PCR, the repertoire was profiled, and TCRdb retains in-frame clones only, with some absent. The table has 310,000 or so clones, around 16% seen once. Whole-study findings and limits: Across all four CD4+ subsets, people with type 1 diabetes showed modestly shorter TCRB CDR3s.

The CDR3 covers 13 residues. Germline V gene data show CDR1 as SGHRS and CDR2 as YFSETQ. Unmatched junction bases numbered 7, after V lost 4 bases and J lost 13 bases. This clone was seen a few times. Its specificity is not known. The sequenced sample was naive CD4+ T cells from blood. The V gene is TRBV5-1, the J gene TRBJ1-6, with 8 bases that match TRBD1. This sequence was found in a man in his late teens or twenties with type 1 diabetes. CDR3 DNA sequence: TGCGCCAGCAGCACCGGGACAGGTCGGCCCCTCCACTTT. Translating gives CASSTGTGRPLHF.